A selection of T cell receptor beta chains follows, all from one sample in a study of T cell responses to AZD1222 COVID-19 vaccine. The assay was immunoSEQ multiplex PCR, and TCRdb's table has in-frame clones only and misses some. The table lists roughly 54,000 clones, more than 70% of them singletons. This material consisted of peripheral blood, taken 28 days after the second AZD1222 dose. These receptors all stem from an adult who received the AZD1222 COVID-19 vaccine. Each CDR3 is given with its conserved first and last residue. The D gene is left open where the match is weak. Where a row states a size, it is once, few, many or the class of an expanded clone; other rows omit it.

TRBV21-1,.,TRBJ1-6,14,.,CASSKNCKGTPLHF,TGTGCCAGCAGCAAAAATTGTAAGGGAACCCCACTCCACTTT
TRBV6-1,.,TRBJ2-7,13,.,CASSESTTYEQYF,TGTGCCAGCAGTGAATCTACGACCTACGAGCAGTACTTC
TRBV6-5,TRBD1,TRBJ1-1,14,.,CASSRQGQNTEAFF,TGTGCCAGCAGTAGACAGGGGCAGAACACTGAAGCTTTCTTT
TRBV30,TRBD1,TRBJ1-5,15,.,CAWSVQTGANQPQHF,TGTGCCTGGAGTGTTCAGACAGGGGCCAATCAGCCCCAGCATTTT
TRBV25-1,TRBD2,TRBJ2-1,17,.,CASSEFFSSGPYNEQFF,TGTGCCAGCAGTGAATTTTTTTCTAGCGGGCCCTACAATGAGCAGTTCTTC
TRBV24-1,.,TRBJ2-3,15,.,CATSGPAYGTDTQYF,TGTGCCACCAGTGGGCCCGCTTATGGCACAGATACGCAGTATTTT
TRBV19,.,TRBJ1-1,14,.,CASSIGEAGGEAFF,TGTGCCAGTAGTATTGGGGAAGCGGGGGGAGAAGCTTTCTTT
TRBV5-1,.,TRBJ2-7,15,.,CASSLAGTGSYEQYF,TGCGCCAGCAGCTTGGCCGGTACAGGGTCGTACGAGCAGTACTTC
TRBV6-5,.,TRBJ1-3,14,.,CASLDSGSGNTIYF,TGTGCCAGCCTGGACTCCGGCTCTGGAAACACCATATATTTT
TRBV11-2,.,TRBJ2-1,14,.,CASSPVRGNQEQFF,TGTGCCAGCAGCCCTGTGAGGGGCAATCAGGAGCAGTTCTTC
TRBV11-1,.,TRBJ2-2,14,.,CASRAAGNTGELFF,TGTGCCAGCAGAGCCGCGGGGAACACCGGGGAGCTGTTTTTT
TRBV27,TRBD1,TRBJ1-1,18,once,CASSKNKGQTGMNTEAFF,TGTGCCAGCAGTAAGAATAAGGGACAGACAGGAATGAACACTGAAGCTTTCTTT
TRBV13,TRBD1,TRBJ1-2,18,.,CASSPLSGTGFRATGYTF,TGTGCCAGCAGCCCGCTCTCCGGGACAGGTTTCCGTGCTACTGGCTACACCTTC
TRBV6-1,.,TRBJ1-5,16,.,CASSDPTKGGNQPQHF,TGTGCCAGCAGTGACCCTACTAAGGGGGGCAATCAGCCCCAGCATTTT
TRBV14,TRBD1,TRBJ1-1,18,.,CASSLHPGGQGMNTEAFF,TGTGCCAGCAGCTTACACCCGGGAGGACAGGGGATGAACACTGAAGCTTTCTTT
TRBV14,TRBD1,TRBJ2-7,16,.,CASSQDSARGPGEQYF,TGTGCCAGCAGCCAAGATAGCGCCAGGGGGCCGGGGGAGCAGTACTTC